This entry features one TCR beta chain sequence. The target antigen is unknown. This specimen belongs to a study of shared clonotypes between healthy human individuals. Study background: The donor group consisted of a couple of women and a few men, aged 18 to 49. General study findings and limits: Among donors, sharing of clonotypes was expected to be affected by sequencing depth.

The test was conducted at deep level. Some clones are missing from TCRdb's copy, which holds only in-frame ones; the method was immunoSEQ multiplex PCR. Of about 1.1 million clones listed, approximately 80% are singletons. Between the trimmed V and J ends, which lost 6 bases and 1 base, there was a span of 9 bases. The CDR3 runs 14 residues. Germline CDR1 is MDHEN and CDR2 is SYDVKM. The clonotype comes from a man aged 18 to 29 in good health. Some clones in this sample may be carry-over from other donors' samples. Sequencing used memory CD4+ T cells from PBMCs. The subset: CD45RA-negative fraction. This chain links TRBV28 with TRBJ2-2; D gene unclear. Here the CDR3 DNA reads TGTGCCAGCAGGGCTTTGGGGAACACCGGGGAGCTGTTTTTT. Translating it yields CASRALGNTGELFF.